These 22 T cell receptor beta chains came from one sample sequenced in a study of Ad26.COV2.S vaccination and SARS-CoV-2 variants. The repertoire was sequenced with immunoSEQ multiplex PCR; TCRdb's copy has only in-frame clones and lacks some. The sample includes around 320,000 clones, 85% seen only once; the top ten take 2% to 2.5%. Treatment specified: about 20 received Ad26.COV2.S at low or high dose, single or two shots; about five received placebo; per-sample allocation not given. Samples analyzed were those drawn on day 63 after the first vaccine or placebo injection. The source was peripheral blood, collected in a trial of Ad26.COV2.S vaccine versus placebo. The source of these receptors is a person aged 18-60 years who received the Ad26.COV2.S COVID-19 vaccine or a placebo.

This chain links TRBV9 with TRBJ1-2, with D possibly TRBD1 on 5 matching bases. The CDR3 contains 15 residues. From germline, CDR1 is SGDLS and CDR2 YYNGEE. V lost 4 bases and J lost 5, with 18 bases in between. DNA of the CDR3: TGTGCCAGCAGCCCCTTACCTTCGGGGACTTATGGCTACACCTTC. Translation: CASSPLPSGTYGYTF.

V gene TRBV6-5 combines with J gene TRBJ1-2, with D possibly being TRBD1 (5 bases). CDR1 is MNHEY, CDR2 SVGAGI, per germline. V lost 4 bases and J 4 bases, leaving 19 bases between the germline ends. The CDR3 loop spans 16 amino acids. CDR3 in amino acids: CASSSRGGDLGYGYTF. The CDR3, as DNA: TGTGCCAGCAGTTCCCGGGGGGGGGACCTCGGCTATGGCTACACCTTC.

The chain recombines TRBV29-1 with TRBJ2-7, with D possibly TRBD1 on 6 matching bases. The V end was cut by 6 bases, the J end by 0 bases, with 9 bases between. The germline CDR1 and CDR2 sequences are SQVTM and ANQGSEA. There are 12 residues in the CDR3. CDR3: CSVGDTSYEQYF. The CDR3 DNA reads TGCAGCGTCGGGGACACCTCCTACGAGCAGTACTTC.

The chain employs TRBV7-2 and TRBJ2-5; D possibly matches TRBD1 or TRBD2 (5 bases each). Trimming took 4 bases from V and 5 from J, leaving 11 bases between them. Germline CDR1 reads SGHTA; CDR2 reads FQGNSA. This CDR3 has 13 amino acids. CDR3 in DNA: TGTGCCAGCAGCTACCCCAGGGAGGAGACCCAGTACTTC. Translation gives CASSYPREETQYF.

The chain links TRBV19 to TRBJ2-4; D ambiguous. The germline V gene encodes CDR1 LNHDA and CDR2 SQIVND (reference sequence). V lost 2 bases to trimming and J lost 1 base, with 6 bases between them. The CDR3 is 14 amino acids. CDR3 DNA sequence: TGTGCCAGTAGTATAAGAAAGGCCAAAAACATTCAGTACTTC. Translated: CASSIRKAKNIQYF.

As regards this clone: One end of the junction is discordant with germline, which a read error may explain. The chain joins TRBV18 to TRBJ2-1; 10 positions match TRBD2. The CDR3 runs to 13 residues. Germline V gene sequence: CDR1 KGHSH, CDR2 LQKENI. In DNA, the CDR3 is TGTGCCAGCTCACCAGAAATACTAGCGGGGATAATCTTC. This codes for CASSPEILAGIIF.

This chain uses TRBV29-1 with TRBJ1-1; D is possibly TRBD1 (6 bases). Germline V gene sequence: CDR1 SQVTM, CDR2 ANQGSEA. V lost 7 bases to trimming and J lost 5 bases, with 14 bases between them. The CDR3 contains 12 residues. Here the CDR3 reads CSEYYRDTEAFF. The CDR3, as DNA: TGCAGCGAGTATTACAGGGATACTGAAGCTTTCTTT.

J is TRBJ2-3 and V is TRBV7-8; D call uncertain. The V gene's germline CDR1 is SGHVS and CDR2 FQNEAQ. CDR3 length: 12 amino acids. V was shortened by 6 bases and J by 0 bases, with 4 bases between the two germline ends. CDR3 loop: CASRTSTDTQYF. CDR3 coding DNA: TGTGCCAGCAGAACAAGCACAGATACGCAGTATTTT. Supplemented by reference TRBV7-8 and TRBJ2-3, the full variable domain reads GAGVSQSPRYKVAKRGQDVALRCDPISGHVSLFWYQQALGQGPEFLTYFQNEAQLDKSGLPSDRFFAERPEGSVSTLKIQRTQQEDSAVYLCASRTSTDTQYFGPGTRLTVL.

This chain links TRBV2 with TRBJ2-4; 7 nucleotides match TRBD1. Germline V gene sequence: CDR1 SNHLY, CDR2 FYNNEI. The CDR3 length is 17 residues. Trimming cost V 7 bases and J 0 bases; bases outside gene matches: 12. The CDR3 reads CASNPGQPILAKNIQYF. Here the CDR3 DNA reads TGTGCCAGCAACCCGGGACAGCCAATTCTAGCCAAAAACATTCAGTACTTC.

This sequence joins TRBV27 and TRBJ2-7, with TRBD1 identical over 7 bases. Germline trimming cut 0 bases from V and 4 bases from J; bases unmatched to any gene: 6. This CDR3 comprises 15 residues. Germline V lookup: CDR1 MNHEY, CDR2 SMNVEV (reference sequence). The CDR3 sequence: CASSLSVTGFYEQYF. CDR3 DNA: TGTGCCAGCAGTTTATCGGTGACAGGGTTTTACGAGCAGTACTTC.

V gene TRBV11-2 combines with J gene TRBJ2-2; no firm D call. The length of the CDR3 is 15 residues. Germline CDR1 and CDR2: SGHAT and FQNNGV. Trimming cost V 1 base and J 6 bases, with 12 bases left between them. CDR3 sequence reads: CASSLVWGLAGELFF. DNA of the CDR3: TGTGCCAGCAGCTTAGTTTGGGGTTTGGCCGGGGAGCTGTTTTTT.

The J gene is TRBJ2-3, the V gene TRBV19; D may be TRBD1 or TRBD2 (5 bases each). CDR1 LNHDA and CDR2 SQIVND come from the germline V gene (reference sequence). Trimming took 9 bases from V and 6 from J, leaving 16 bases between them. The CDR3 is made up of 13 amino acids. This CDR3 is CASAPGRGDTQYF. CDR3 coding DNA: TGTGCCAGCGCTCCGGGACGCGGGGATACGCAGTATTTT.

The V and J genes are TRBV6-5 and TRBJ2-3; TRBD1 matches 9 bases. Trimming cost V 7 bases and J 8 bases; bases outside gene matches: 13. This CDR3 has 15 residues. Per germline, CDR1 MNHEY and CDR2 SVGAGI. The CDR3 sequence is CASKKQGAPSGTQYF. For the CDR3, the DNA is TGTGCCAGCAAGAAACAGGGGGCCCCCTCAGGTACGCAGTATTTT.

The chain carries TRBV6-5 and TRBJ1-5; the D is unclear. The CDR3 is 14 amino acids. The germline gives CDR1 MNHEY, CDR2 SVGAGI. V was shortened by 8 bases and J by 4 bases, with 15 bases between the two germline ends. The chain's CDR3 is CASRGLAINQPQHF. CDR3 nucleotide sequence: TGTGCCAGCCGAGGGTTGGCGATTAATCAGCCCCAGCATTTT.

This clone came up a few times. The chain has TRBV19 and TRBJ1-6, with D unresolved. V was cut by 6 bases and J by 7 bases, with 13 bases left in between. Germline assignment: CDR1 LNHDA and CDR2 SQIVND (reference sequence). CDR3 length: 14 residues. DNA for the CDR3: TGTGCCAGTAGCGACCCGGGTCTCAATTCACCCCTCCACTTT. It yields the protein CASSDPGLNSPLHF.

This clone has a single count. The gene calls are TRBV18 and TRBJ2-2; TRBD2 agrees at 12 bases. Trimming removed 4 bases from V and 4 bases from J; junction bases left unmatched: 4. Germline values: CDR1 KGHSH, CDR2 LQKENI. The CDR3 length is 16 residues. CDR3 amino acids: CASSRTSGDPTGELFF. The CDR3 nucleotides read TGTGCCAGCTCACGGACTAGCGGGGACCCCACCGGGGAGCTGTTTTTT. Together with reference TRBV18 and TRBJ2-2, the CDR3 gives the full variable domain: NAGVMQNPRHLVRRRGQEARLRCSPMKGHSHVYWYRQLPEEGLKFMVYLQKENIIDESGMPKERFSAEFPKEGPSILRIQQVVRGDSAAYFCASSRTSGDPTGELFFGEGSRLTVL.

This clone was observed a single time. The chain joins TRBV7-9 to TRBJ1-2; 7 bases fit TRBD1. This CDR3 is built from 14 residues. V dropped 1 base and J dropped 4; count of bases not matched to a gene: 3. CDR1 and CDR2 (germline): SEHNR, FQNEAQ (reference sequence). In DNA, the CDR3 is TGTGCCAGCAGCTTAGAGGGACAGTTCTATGGCTACACCTTC. Amino acid sequence: CASSLEGQFYGYTF.

The chain carries TRBV11-1 and TRBJ2-7; 10 positions match TRBD1. The CDR3 totals 15 residues. With V trimmed by 6 bases and J by 2 bases, 7 bases remained unmatched. CDR1 is SGHAT, CDR2 FQDESV, per germline (reference sequence). The CDR3 sequence is CASRTAGTGAYEQYF. Here the CDR3 DNA reads TGTGCCAGCAGAACCGCCGGGACAGGGGCCTACGAGCAGTACTTC. Complete variable domain (other parts from reference TRBV11-1 and TRBJ2-7): EAEVAQSPRYKITEKSQAVAFWCDPISGHATLYWYRQILGQGPELLVQFQDESVVDDSQLPKDRFSAERLKGVDSTLKIQPAELGDSAMYLCASRTAGTGAYEQYFGPGTRLTVT.

V gene TRBV10-3 combines with J gene TRBJ2-3, with D possibly being TRBD1 or TRBD2 (6 bases each). V was shortened by 4 bases and J by 2 bases, with 10 bases between the two germline ends. The CDR3 runs to 14 residues. Germline V gene sequence: CDR1 ENHRY, CDR2 SYGVKD. The CDR3 sequence: CAISGGAPTDTQYF. The CDR3 nucleotides are TGTGCCATCAGTGGGGGGGCCCCCACAGATACGCAGTATTTT.

The CDR3, as DNA: TGCGCCAGCAGCCCAGACAGGCCGTATAATTCACCCCTCCACTTT. This encodes CASSPDRPYNSPLHF. This chain links TRBV5-1 with TRBJ1-6, with D possibly matching TRBD1 (6 bases). Trimming took 4 bases from V and 4 from J, leaving 12 bases between them. The CDR3 extends over 15 amino acids. The germline gives CDR1 SGHRS, CDR2 YFSETQ. Drawing the rest from reference TRBV5-1 and TRBJ1-6, the complete variable domain is KAGVTQTPRYLIKTRGQQVTLSCSPISGHRSVSWYQQTPGQGLQFLFEYFSETQRNKGNFPGRFSGRQFSNSRSEMNVSTLELGDSALYLCASSPDRPYNSPLHFGNGTRLTVT.

This chain links TRBV5-5 with TRBJ2-3; 8 bases are a match to TRBD2. The CDR3 contains 14 residues. V trimming: 1 base; J trimming: 4 bases; junction bases outside the gene matches: 2. The V gene's germline CDR1 is SGHKS and CDR2 YYEKEE (reference sequence). CDR3 DNA sequence: TGTGCCAGCAGCTTGCGGGGGGGCTCAGATACGCAGTATTTT. This translates into CASSLRGGSDTQYF. The full variable domain, completed using reference TRBV5-5 and TRBJ2-3, is DAGVTQSPTHLIKTRGQQVTLRCSPISGHKSVSWYQQVLGQGPQFIFQYYEKEERGRGNFPDRFSARQFPNYSSELNVNALLLGDSALYLCASSLRGGSDTQYFGPGTRLTVL.

This clone showed up just a few times. V is TRBV7-2 and J is TRBJ2-5, with 7 bases aligning to TRBD1. The V gene end was trimmed by 1 base and the J gene end by 1 base; junction bases not matched to a gene: 6. The germline gives CDR1 SGHTA, CDR2 FQGNSA. This CDR3 is built from 16 residues. The DNA for the CDR3 is TGTGCCAGCAGCTTAGTGTTGGGACAGACCCAAGAGACCCAGTACTTC. Its protein product is CASSLVLGQTQETQYF.